These 22 T cell receptor beta chains originate from one sample sequenced in a study of blood T cells in healthy people across ages. Primers used in a second PCR of about 7 to 12 cycles were a sample-barcoded 5' primer and a J-beta primer mix. From the 5' RACE reads, TCRdb called clonotypes with MiXCR, one entry per CDR3 protein. The sample includes nearly 800,000 distinct CDR3 sequences, approximately 53% seen only once; the top ten take roughly 26%. Sequenced material: blood. The receptors come from a man between 35 and 55 years old in good health.

This clonotype was detected only once. The genes are TRBV25-1 and TRBJ1-6; perhaps TRBD1 as D (6 bases). Trimming took off 4 bases at V and 5 bases at J, with 12 bases between the two ends. The germline gives CDR1 MGHDK, CDR2 SYGVNS. CDR3 length: 15 residues. The CDR3 protein is CASSVRGSNNSPLHF. The CDR3 nucleotides read TGTGCCAGCAGTGTCAGGGGTTCGAATAATTCACCCCTCCACTTT.

The V and J genes are TRBV18 and TRBJ2-1, with 7 bases matching TRBD2. Germline-derived CDR1 and CDR2 are KGHSH and LQKENI. The V and J ends lost 3 bases and 7 bases, in that order; junction bases with no gene match: 12. This CDR3 contains 16 residues. The CDR3 nucleotides read TGTGCCAGCTCACCCGTAAGCGGGGTTCGGGGAAATGAGCAGTTCTTC. Its protein product is CASSPVSGVRGNEQFF.

J is TRBJ2-7 and V is TRBV9; maybe TRBD1 (6 bases). Trimming removed 4 bases at V and 1 base at J, with 21 bases between. The V gene's germline CDR1 is SGDLS and CDR2 YYNGEE. CDR3 length equals 17 residues. The CDR3 sequence is CASSPKGVTGSSYEQYF. The CDR3, as DNA: TGTGCCAGCAGCCCGAAGGGGGTCACAGGGTCATCCTACGAGCAGTACTTC.

V gene TRBV5-1 combines with J gene TRBJ2-5, with TRBD2 identical over 8 bases. With the DNA end fitting TRBJ2-7 better, the J assignment may be wrong. The germline V gene has CDR1 SGHRS and CDR2 YFSETQ. The CDR3 covers 14 residues. The CDR3 DNA reads as TGCGCCAGCAGCCGGGGGGGGTCAGGCCACGAGCAGTACTTC. Translation gives CASSRGGSGHEQYF.

V usage is TRBV7-9 and J usage is TRBJ2-3, with TRBD1 matching over 7 bases. Germline V gives CDR1 SEHNR, CDR2 FQNEAQ (reference sequence). The CDR3 has 15 residues. With V trimmed by 7 bases and J by 4 bases, 11 bases remained unmatched. CDR3 DNA sequence: TGTGCCAGCAACCACCGACAGGGATCCCCAGATACGCAGTATTTT. This gives the protein CASNHRQGSPDTQYF.

This clonotype was counted only a few times. This chain uses TRBV5-5 with TRBJ2-3; maybe TRBD1 (5 bases). Between the trimmed V and J ends, which lost 4 bases and 3 bases, there was a span of 9 bases. The germline CDR1 and CDR2 sequences are SGHKS and YYEKEE (reference sequence). CDR3 length: 13 amino acids. The CDR3, as DNA: TGTGCCAGCAGCCCGAAGGGGACAGATACGCAGTATTTT. Translated, it gives CASSPKGTDTQYF.

This clonotype appeared a few times. CDR3 bases: TGTGCCAGCAGCCAGGGCCTAGCGGGGAAGACCCAGTACTTC. Residues: CASSQGLAGKTQYF. J is TRBJ2-5 and V is TRBV4-2; TRBD2 matches 9 bases. The V segment lost 3 bases and the J segment 6 bases; nucleotides outside the gene matches: 5. This CDR3 is built from 14 residues. The germline V gene encodes CDR1 LGHNA and CDR2 YNFKEQ.

The V call is TRBV28, the J call TRBJ2-7; D perhaps matches TRBD2 (6 bases). The J call may not be correct, given that the DNA end is closer to TRBJ2-5. The CDR3 consists of 13 residues. Germline-derived CDR1 and CDR2 are MDHEN and SYDVKM. The CDR3 DNA follows: TGTGCCAGCAGGGCGGGGATCCAAGAGACCCAGTACTTC. Translated, it gives CASRAGIQETQYF.

The chain employs TRBV12-3 or TRBV12-4 and TRBJ2-1; D is ambiguous. This CDR3 has 15 amino acids. The ends were cut back, 5 bases at V and 0 bases at J, with 11 bases in the middle. CDR3 amino acids: CASSPHRGSYNEQFF. CDR3 nucleotides: TGTGCCAGCAGTCCCCATCGAGGCTCCTACAATGAGCAGTTCTTC.

The chain carries TRBV29-1 and TRBJ2-1, with 12 bases fitting TRBD2. V lost 3 bases, J lost 4 bases, and 7 bases stayed unmatched. This CDR3 comprises 16 residues. The germline gives CDR1 SQVTM, CDR2 ANQGSEA. Here the CDR3 reads CSVDKSSGRDYNEQFF. The CDR3 region has the DNA TGCAGCGTTGATAAGTCTAGCGGGAGGGATTACAATGAGCAGTTCTTC.

The chain links TRBV20-1 to TRBJ2-1; a weak D match, TRBD2 (6 bases). CDR3 length equals 15 residues. V was shortened by 0 bases and J by 10 bases, with 19 bases between the two germline ends. Germline CDR1 reads DFQATT; CDR2 reads SNEGSKA (reference sequence). The CDR3 sequence is CSARDPTSGGREQFF. As DNA, the CDR3 is TGCAGTGCTAGAGATCCGACTAGTGGGGGTAGGGAGCAGTTCTTC.

The gene calls are TRBV24-1 and TRBJ2-3; unclear D gene. The CDR3 totals 15 residues. Germline V gives CDR1 KGHDR, CDR2 SFDVKD. Trimming stripped 0 bases from V and 2 bases from J, with 8 bases between. The CDR3 region has the DNA TGTGCCACCAGTGATTTGCGCGGCGTCACAGATACGCAGTATTTT. Amino acid sequence: CATSDLRGVTDTQYF.

This clonotype was seen only a few times. The chain has TRBV9 and TRBJ2-7; D uncertain. Trimming took off 0 bases at V and 4 bases at J, with 14 bases between the two ends. The CDR3 loop spans 15 amino acids. The germline V gene encodes CDR1 SGDLS and CDR2 YYNGEE. The CDR3 reads CASSVGTDVWYEQYF. In nucleotides, the CDR3 is TGTGCCAGCAGCGTAGGGACGGACGTTTGGTACGAGCAGTACTTC.

This chain connects TRBV7-3 to TRBJ2-3; D possibly corresponds to TRBD1 (6 bases). Between the trimmed V and J ends, which lost 3 bases and 4 bases, there was a span of 14 bases. This CDR3 contains 15 residues. CDR1 and CDR2 (germline): SGHTA, FQGTGA. CDR3 loop: CASSFTGYPSDTQYF. The CDR3 bases are TGTGCCAGCAGCTTCACAGGGTATCCCTCAGATACGCAGTATTTT.

This clonotype came up many times. The chain links TRBV5-1 to TRBJ2-3; 11 nucleotides match TRBD2. Looked up from germline, CDR1 is SGHRS and CDR2 is YFSETQ. This CDR3 comprises 14 residues. Germline trimming cut 1 base from V and 5 bases from J; bases unmatched to any gene: 0. The CDR3 DNA follows: TGCGCCAGCAGCTTGACTAGCGGGAGAGATACGCAGTATTTT. Its protein is CASSLTSGRDTQYF.

Only a few counts were recorded for this clonotype. The V and J genes are TRBV4-1 and TRBJ2-5, with a tentative D call TRBD2 (5 bases). CDR3 size: 15 residues. Trimming pared 1 base from V and 3 bases from J, leaving 12 bases between. The germline gives CDR1 MGHRA, CDR2 YSYEKL. CDR3 amino acids: CASSQVLLAKETQYF. For the CDR3, the DNA is TGCGCCAGCAGCCAAGTTTTATTAGCGAAAGAGACCCAGTACTTC.

Many counts were recorded for this clonotype. V is TRBV29-1 and J is TRBJ2-5; D might be TRBD1 (6 bases). V lost 4 bases to trimming and J lost 2 bases, with 14 bases between them. The CDR3 is 14 residues long. Germline CDR1 and CDR2: SQVTM and ANQGSEA. The CDR3 DNA reads as TGCAGCGTTGGAGCCACAGGGAGACAAGAGACCCAGTACTTC. Translated, it gives CSVGATGRQETQYF. The full variable domain, with the rest looked up from reference TRBV29-1 and TRBJ2-5, is SAVISQKPSRDICQRGTSLTIQCQVDSQVTMMFWYRQQPGQSLTLIATANQGSEATYESGFVIDKFPISRPNLTFSTLTVSNMSPEDSSIYLCSVGATGRQETQYFGPGTRLLVL.

The V and J genes are TRBV4-3 and TRBJ1-1; 7 nucleotides agree with TRBD1. The CDR3 covers 17 residues. CDR1 is LGHNA and CDR2 is YSLEER in the germline V gene. V shed 4 bases and J 0 bases; nucleotides not matched to a gene: 11. The CDR3 region is CASSRNRGQTLNTEAFF. In nucleotides, the CDR3 is TGCGCCAGCAGCCGAAACAGGGGACAGACCCTGAACACTGAAGCTTTCTTT.

This chain connects TRBV18 to TRBJ1-2; D is unresolved. With 2 bases removed from V and 8 bases from J, the gap between germline ends came to 12 bases. There are 13 residues in the CDR3. The germline CDR1 and CDR2 sequences are KGHSH and LQKENI. The CDR3 is CASSPGVDAGYTF. DNA for the CDR3: TGTGCCAGCTCACCAGGAGTGGACGCGGGCTACACCTTC.

The chain has TRBV11-2 and TRBJ2-1; the D is unclear. This CDR3 spans 15 amino acids. Trimming removed 5 bases from V and 6 bases from J, with 17 bases in between. The germline V gene encodes CDR1 SGHAT and CDR2 FQNNGV. CDR3: CASSLLPLDSNEQFF. The CDR3 DNA sequence: TGTGCCAGCAGCCTCCTCCCCCTTGATAGCAATGAGCAGTTCTTC.

The chain is built from TRBV28 and TRBJ2-4, with 10 bases aligning to TRBD1. The CDR3 runs 17 residues. The V segment lost 7 bases and the J segment 7 bases; nucleotides outside the gene matches: 16. Germline V gene data show CDR1 as MDHEN and CDR2 as SYDVKM. CDR3 region: CASKAAGQGRISNIQYF. CDR3 nucleotide sequence: TGTGCCAGCAAAGCAGCGGGACAGGGGAGAATCTCGAACATTCAGTACTTC.

The gene calls are TRBV27 and TRBJ1-1, with a weak D call TRBD1 (5 bases). The CDR3 totals 16 residues. V lost 5 bases and J lost 5, with 21 bases in between. Germline V CDR1 and CDR2: MNHEY, SMNVEV (reference sequence). The CDR3 nucleotides read TGTGCCAGCAGTCCTGCCGGGACCCACCTTGGGACTGAAGCTTTCTTT. Protein: CASSPAGTHLGTEAFF.